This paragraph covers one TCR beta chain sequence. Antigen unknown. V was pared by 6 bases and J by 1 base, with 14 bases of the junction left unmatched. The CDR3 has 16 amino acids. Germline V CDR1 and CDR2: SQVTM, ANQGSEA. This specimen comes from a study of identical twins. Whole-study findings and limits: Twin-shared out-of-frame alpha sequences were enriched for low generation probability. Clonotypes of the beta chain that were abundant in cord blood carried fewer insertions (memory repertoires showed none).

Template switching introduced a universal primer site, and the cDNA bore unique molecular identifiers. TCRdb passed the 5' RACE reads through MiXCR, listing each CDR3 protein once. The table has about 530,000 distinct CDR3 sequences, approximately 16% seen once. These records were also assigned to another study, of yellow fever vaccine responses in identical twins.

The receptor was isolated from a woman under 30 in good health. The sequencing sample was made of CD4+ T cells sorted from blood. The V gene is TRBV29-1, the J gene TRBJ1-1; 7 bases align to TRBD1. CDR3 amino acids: CSVRQGPTFRNTEAFF. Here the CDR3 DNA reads TGCAGCGTAAGACAGGGCCCAACTTTCAGGAACACTGAAGCTTTCTTT.